Shown below are 27 T cell receptor beta chains from a single sample sequenced in a study of shared clonotypes between healthy human individuals. Using immunoSEQ multiplex PCR, the repertoire was profiled, and TCRdb retains in-frame clones only, with some absent. The data show under 600,000 clones, with about 98% seen just once and approximately 0.33% held by the top ten. Naive CD8 cells were CD45RO-negative, positively selected for CCR7, excluding terminally differentiated effector memory CD45RA+ cells. Sequences were obtained from naive CD8+ T cells sorted from blood. These TCRs come from a man aged 25-45 years in good health.

V is TRBV10-2 and J is TRBJ2-5, with D possibly being TRBD2 (5 bases). The germline V and J ends were trimmed by 3 bases and 5 bases, with 16 bases remaining between them. Germline values: CDR1 WSHSY, CDR2 SAAADI. The CDR3 loop spans 15 amino acids. Written as DNA, the CDR3 is TGCGCCAGCAGTGACCCGGGAACCTCACAGGAGACCCAGTACTTC. Translating it yields CASSDPGTSQETQYF.

The chain is built from TRBV19 and TRBJ2-3; 16 bases agree with TRBD2. The CDR3 sequence is 16 residues long. The V gene end was trimmed by 5 bases and the J gene end by 6 bases; junction bases not matched to a gene: 5. The germline CDR1 and CDR2 sequences are LNHDA and SQIVND (reference sequence). The CDR3 sequence is CASSLGTSGRVDTQYF. As DNA, the CDR3 is TGTGCCAGTAGTCTCGGGACTAGCGGGAGGGTGGATACGCAGTATTTT.

This chain links TRBV10-3 with TRBJ2-7; 9 nucleotides line up with TRBD1. The J segment lost 5 bases and the V segment lost 2 bases, leaving 7 bases of the junction unmatched. The CDR3 totals 15 residues. The V gene's germline CDR1 is ENHRY and CDR2 SYGVKD. The CDR3 region is CAISEGTGWPDEQYF. In nucleotides, the CDR3 is TGTGCCATCAGTGAGGGGACAGGGTGGCCTGACGAGCAGTACTTC.

The J gene is TRBJ1-2, the V gene TRBV29-1; 8 bases are a match to TRBD1. Trimming cost V 1 base and J 5 bases; bases outside gene matches: 12. Germline V lookup: CDR1 SQVTM, CDR2 ANQGSEA. CDR3 size: 16 residues. The CDR3 DNA is TGCAGCGTTGAAGTTGGTAGACAGGGGCAGGGGTATGGCTACACCTTC. This gives the protein CSVEVGRQGQGYGYTF.

The chain has TRBV27 and TRBJ1-2; D unresolved. V lost 3 bases and J 3 bases, leaving 8 bases between the germline ends. CDR3 size: 13 residues. Germline-derived CDR1 and CDR2 are MNHEY and SMNVEV (reference sequence). CDR3 amino acids: CASSFKSYYGYTF. CDR3 sequence (DNA): TGTGCCAGCAGTTTCAAGAGCTACTATGGCTACACCTTC.

The chain couples TRBV7-6 to TRBJ2-5, with 8 positions matching TRBD2. The CDR3 spans 17 residues. With 4 bases clipped from V and 5 bases from J, the junction kept 15 bases outside the gene matches. Germline V gene data show CDR1 as SGHVS and CDR2 as FNYEAQ. CDR3 residues: CASSSQLAGGPKETQYF. As DNA, the CDR3 is TGTGCCAGCAGCTCCCAGTTGGCGGGAGGTCCCAAGGAGACCCAGTACTTC.

The rearrangement uses TRBV5-4 and TRBJ2-1; 13 bases are a match to TRBD2. V trimming: 5 bases; J trimming: 9 bases; junction bases outside the gene matches: 20. From germline, CDR1 is SGHNT and CDR2 YYREEE (reference sequence). The CDR3 is made up of 19 amino acids. CDR3 region: CASSSKTSGRSTRGAEQFF. In DNA form, the CDR3 reads TGTGCCAGCAGTTCCAAGACTAGCGGGAGGAGCACAAGAGGCGCTGAGCAGTTCTTC.

This clone has only one observation. This chain connects TRBV27 to TRBJ2-7; D uncertain. Germline V gives CDR1 MNHEY, CDR2 SMNVEV (reference sequence). The CDR3 length is 13 residues. V was cut by 1 base and J by 6 bases, with 10 bases left in between. The CDR3 DNA follows: TGTGCCAGCAGTTTATATGTAGCCCGCGAGCAGTACTTC. Its translation is CASSLYVAREQYF.

The chain has TRBV21-1 and TRBJ2-1. TRBV21-1 is designated a pseudogene. The CDR3 totals 16 residues. DNA for the CDR3: TGTGCCAGCAGTCCCCTGACAGAGGGCTCCTACAATGAGCAGTTCTTC. This translates into CASSPLTEGSYNEQFF.

The chain links TRBV7-9 to TRBJ2-7; TRBD2 is a possible D gene (6 bases). The CDR3 is 13 amino acids. Germline V gene lookup returns CDR1 SEHNR and CDR2 FQNEAQ (reference sequence). V lost 10 bases and J 0 bases, leaving 13 bases between the germline ends. The DNA of the CDR3 is TGTGCCACTCAGGCCGGGAGCTCCTACGAGCAGTACTTC. Residues: CATQAGSSYEQYF.

Regarding this clone: One end of the junction does not line up with germline, which may come from a read error. The chain uses TRBV6-7 and TRBJ1-5; 8 nucleotides align to TRBD1. TRBV6-7 is designated an ORF whose function remains uncertain. The CDR3 is made up of 13 amino acids. CDR3: CVSETGDNQPQHF. The CDR3 DNA sequence: TGTGTCAGCGAGACAGGGGACAATCAGCCCCAGCATTTT.

The chain has TRBV27 and TRBJ2-7; tentatively, D is TRBD2 (7 bases). The CDR3 consists of 15 residues. CDR1 and CDR2 from the germline V gene are MNHEY and SMNVEV (reference sequence). Trimming took off 6 bases at V and 4 bases at J, with 19 bases between the two ends. The CDR3 DNA reads as TGTGCCAGCAGCTTTGGGCCTGCGGGGGCTTACGAGCAGTACTTC. It translates to CASSFGPAGAYEQYF.

The rearrangement joins TRBV11-2 to TRBJ2-1, with 11 nucleotides matching TRBD1. This CDR3 is 16 amino acids long. CDR1 and CDR2 (germline): SGHAT, FQNNGV. Trimming cost V 4 bases and J 0 bases; bases outside gene matches: 2. CDR3 region: CASSWDRGSSYNEQFF. The CDR3 nucleotides read TGTGCCAGCAGCTGGGACAGGGGGAGCTCCTACAATGAGCAGTTCTTC.

The gene calls are TRBV27 and TRBJ1-4; D call uncertain. Trimming stripped 6 bases from V and 8 bases from J, with 13 bases between. The V gene's germline CDR1 is MNHEY and CDR2 SMNVEV (reference sequence). The CDR3 is 13 residues long. In DNA form, the CDR3 reads TGTGCCAGCAGCAGAACGGTCGGGGAAAAACTGTTTTTT. It translates to CASSRTVGEKLFF.

The chain recombines TRBV10-3 with TRBJ2-2; D is undetermined. This CDR3 comprises 13 residues. The germline V gene has CDR1 ENHRY and CDR2 SYGVKD. Trimming shortened V by 6 bases and J by 6 bases, and 11 bases separated the two germline ends. The CDR3 DNA follows: TGTGCCATCAGGGACGTCGGTGCCGGGGAGCTGTTTTTT. Translated, it gives CAIRDVGAGELFF.

Turning to this clone: In the same sample, other DNA sequences code for this CDR3. The V call is TRBV5-1, the J call TRBJ1-5, with D perhaps TRBD1 (6 bases). The germline V gene has CDR1 SGHRS and CDR2 YFSETQ. CDR3 size: 13 residues. The germline V and J ends were trimmed by 2 bases and 5 bases, with 8 bases remaining between them. The CDR3 sequence: CASSLGGDQPQHF. The CDR3 DNA sequence: TGCGCCAGCAGCTTAGGGGGTGATCAGCCCCAGCATTTT. The full variable domain, completed using reference TRBV5-1 and TRBJ1-5, is KAGVTQTPRYLIKTRGQQVTLSCSPISGHRSVSWYQQTPGQGLQFLFEYFSETQRNKGNFPGRFSGRQFSNSRSEMNVSTLELGDSALYLCASSLGGDQPQHFGDGTRLSIL.

The chain links TRBV27 to TRBJ2-1, with 7 positions matching TRBD2. Germline trimming cut 7 bases from V and 6 bases from J; bases unmatched to any gene: 9. This CDR3 spans 14 amino acids. Germline V CDR1 and CDR2: MNHEY, SMNVEV (reference sequence). The CDR3 coding sequence is TGTGCCAGCACCCCAGTGGGGGGGGTCAATGAGCAGTTCTTC. Its translation: CASTPVGGVNEQFF.

CDR3 sequence reads: CASSFGFLGGKGRNEQFF. The CDR3 DNA reads as TGTGCCAGCAGCTTTGGCTTCTTGGGCGGTAAGGGACGCAATGAGCAGTTCTTC. The V call is TRBV7-2, the J call TRBJ2-1; D may be TRBD1 or TRBD2 (5 bases each). Germline V CDR1 and CDR2: SGHTA, FQGNSA. Trimming shortened V by 3 bases and J by 6 bases, and 24 bases separated the two germline ends. The CDR3 has 18 residues. Filled out from reference TRBV7-2 and TRBJ2-1, the complete variable domain reads GAGVSQSPSNKVTEKGKDVELRCDPISGHTALYWYRQSLGQGLEFLIYFQGNSAPDKSGLPSDRFSAERTGGSVSTLTIQRTQQEDSAVYLCASSFGFLGGKGRNEQFFGPGTRLTVL.

V gene TRBV27 combines with J gene TRBJ2-1; 7 bases align to TRBD1. J was trimmed by 8 bases and V by 5 bases; bases with no gene match: 9. The germline V gene encodes CDR1 MNHEY and CDR2 SMNVEV (reference sequence). CDR3 length: 14 amino acids. The CDR3 loop is CASSRSTGIDEQFF. CDR3 in DNA: TGTGCCAGCAGTCGGTCGACAGGGATCGATGAGCAGTTCTTC.

This clone occurred once. V gene TRBV28 combines with J gene TRBJ2-5; possible D gene TRBD1, 5 bases. The CDR3 has 14 amino acids. CDR1 MDHEN and CDR2 SYDVKM come from the germline V gene. Trimming removed 5 bases from V and 0 bases from J, with 10 bases in between. As DNA, the CDR3 is TGTGCCAGCAGTCCGACAGAGTACCAAGAGACCCAGTACTTC. Protein sequence: CASSPTEYQETQYF.

The rearrangement joins TRBV7-9 to TRBJ2-7; TRBD1 matches 7 bases. This CDR3 spans 14 amino acids. From germline, CDR1 is SEHNR and CDR2 FQNEAQ (reference sequence). Germline trimming cut 5 bases from V and 4 bases from J; bases unmatched to any gene: 8. The DNA of the CDR3 is TGTGCCAGCAGCGTATCACAGGGGTTATACGAGCAGTACTTC. It is translated as CASSVSQGLYEQYF.

This chain links TRBV6-1 with TRBJ1-2; D uncertain. Per germline, CDR1 MNHNS and CDR2 SASEGT. Trimming pared 6 bases from V and 4 bases from J, leaving 9 bases between. This CDR3 has 12 residues. The CDR3 DNA reads TGTGCCAGCAGGTTAGGATTCTATGGCTACACCTTC. As protein: CASRLGFYGYTF.

The rearrangement uses TRBV4-3 and TRBJ2-7, with D possibly being TRBD2 (5 bases). Trimming stripped 0 bases from V and 4 bases from J, with 13 bases between. The CDR3 spans 15 residues. Germline CDR1 and CDR2: LGHNA and YSLEER. CDR3 protein: CASSQDIGLQYEQYF. The DNA for the CDR3 is TGCGCCAGCAGCCAAGATATCGGACTGCAATACGAGCAGTACTTC.

CDR3 DNA sequence: TGTGCCAGCAGCCAGGATAGCGATTTCGGCAGCAACTATGGCTACACCTTC. It yields the protein CASSQDSDFGSNYGYTF. The V gene is TRBV7-2, the J gene TRBJ1-2; D is unclear. V shed 5 bases and J shed 2 bases, with 21 bases lying between them. CDR3 length: 17 amino acids. CDR1 SGHTA and CDR2 FQGNSA come from the germline V gene.

The V gene is TRBV5-5, the J gene TRBJ2-7, with 13 bases that match TRBD2. The CDR3 is 18 amino acids. The ends lost 1 base at V and 3 bases at J; junction bases unmatched: 10. Germline V gene data show CDR1 as SGHKS and CDR2 as YYEKEE (reference sequence). In DNA form, the CDR3 reads TGTGCCAGCAGCTTGTACATGTTCGGGACTAGCGGGAACTACGAGCAGTACTTC. Protein sequence: CASSLYMFGTSGNYEQYF.

The chain uses TRBV7-7 and TRBJ2-7; no clear D gene. Trimming removed 3 bases from V and 1 base from J, with 7 bases in between. The length of the CDR3 is 13 residues. CDR1 is SSHAT and CDR2 is FNYEAQ in the germline V gene (reference sequence). CDR3 coding DNA: TGTGCCAGCAGCTTTTCCGGGTCCTACGAGCAGTACTTC. The encoded protein is CASSFSGSYEQYF.

The gene calls are TRBV14 and TRBJ2-7; possible D gene TRBD2, 5 bases. V lost 2 bases and J 0 bases, leaving 17 bases between the germline ends. CDR3 size: 17 residues. The germline CDR1 and CDR2 sequences are SGHDN and FVKESK. CDR3 protein: CASSQYRGGESSYEQYF. The CDR3 region has the DNA TGTGCCAGCAGCCAATATCGAGGAGGCGAAAGCTCCTACGAGCAGTACTTC.